This record covers a single T cell receptor beta chain. This CDR3 comprises 14 residues. J gave up 7 bases and V 1 base, and 6 bases lay outside the gene matches. CDR1 SNHLY and CDR2 FYNNEI come from the germline V gene. These data are taken from a study of shared clonotypes between healthy human individuals. Clones were sequenced by immunoSEQ multiplex PCR, and TCRdb holds only the in-frame ones, with some missing. The data hold 1.5 million to 2.5 million clones, with approximately 95% observed a single time. Terminally differentiated effector memory CD45RA+ cells were excluded by CCR7 positive selection of CD45RO-negative cells.

The source is a man aged 18 to 29 in good health. The chain joins TRBV2 to TRBJ1-2; 7 bases align to TRBD1. Sample: naive CD8+ T cells sorted from blood. In nucleotides, the CDR3 is TGTGCCAGCAGTGAAGGGGGACAGTTACTTGGCTACACCTTC. The encoded protein is CASSEGGQLLGYTF.